The 21 T cell receptor beta chains in this list originate from one sample, sequenced in a study of identical twins. TCRdb recomputed calls from the 5' RACE reads with MiXCR, one row per CDR3 protein. The data show a few hundred thousand distinct CDR3 sequences, roughly 9% seen once. Material for sequencing was naive T cells sorted from blood. The receptors originated from a woman aged 45-65 years in good health.

This clonotype was counted between two and nine times. The chain combines TRBV2 with TRBJ2-1; D is possibly TRBD1 (6 bases). The CDR3 extends over 14 amino acids. Germline CDR1 reads SNHLY; CDR2 reads FYNNEI. V lost 3 bases and J lost 4, with 10 bases in between. The CDR3: CASSDSGHYNEQFF. The CDR3 DNA follows: TGTGCCAGCAGTGACTCGGGACATTACAATGAGCAGTTCTTC.

This rearrangement joins TRBV3-1 to TRBJ2-5, with TRBD2 matching over 9 bases. The CDR3 length is 15 residues. V lost 4 bases to trimming and J lost 4 bases; unmatched junction nucleotides: 7. Per the germline V gene, CDR1 is LGHDT and CDR2 is YNNKEL (reference sequence). Here the CDR3 reads CASSPPGSGGETQYF. The CDR3 nucleotides are TGTGCCAGCAGCCCCCCGGGTAGCGGGGGAGAGACCCAGTACTTC.

This clonotype was counted a few times. Here the CDR3 DNA reads TGTGCCACCGGATATGTAGATGAGCAGTTCTTC. Residues: CATGYVDEQFF. This sequence joins TRBV3-1 and TRBJ2-1; D unresolved. Germline CDR1 reads LGHDT; CDR2 reads YNNKEL (reference sequence). The V end was cut by 10 bases, the J end by 8 bases, with 12 bases between. The length of the CDR3 is 11 residues.

This clonotype showed up just a few times. The chain carries TRBV29-1 and TRBJ1-2; TRBD1 agrees at 9 bases. This CDR3 region has 12 residues. V dropped 7 bases and J dropped 2; count of bases not matched to a gene: 2. Germline-derived CDR1 and CDR2 are SQVTM and ANQGSEA. CDR3: CSGDRGNYGYTF. The CDR3 coding sequence is TGCAGCGGAGACAGGGGGAACTATGGCTACACCTTC.

This clonotype showed up many times. The J gene is TRBJ2-1, the V gene TRBV29-1, with 11 bases that match TRBD2. CDR1 and CDR2 (germline): SQVTM, ANQGSEA. This CDR3 has 14 residues. The V gene end was trimmed by 4 bases and the J gene end by 5 bases; junction bases not matched to a gene: 4. The CDR3 spells CSVGTSGFNNEQFF. The CDR3 DNA reads as TGCAGCGTTGGGACTAGCGGGTTCAACAATGAGCAGTTCTTC.

As for this clonotype: The junction departs from germline at one end; a sequencing error may be responsible. The genes are TRBV10-3 and TRBJ2-1, with 9 nucleotides matching TRBD2. Looked up from germline, CDR1 is ENHRY and CDR2 is SYGVKD. The CDR3 has 13 residues. The CDR3 region has the DNA TGTGCCCTCCGGGGTAGCGGGAGTAATGACCAGTTCTTC. Residues: CALRGSGSNDQFF.

The rearrangement links TRBV7-9 to TRBJ1-1; D may be TRBD1 (5 bases). The length of the CDR3 is 14 residues. Germline V gene lookup returns CDR1 SEHNR and CDR2 FQNEAQ (reference sequence). The ends were cut back, 7 bases at V and 6 bases at J, with 18 bases in the middle. The CDR3 DNA is TGTGCCAGCAACCCCCCCAGGAGGGGCGCTGAAGCTTTCTTT. This encodes CASNPPRRGAEAFF.

The chain's CDR3 is CASSVGGIEKLFF. The CDR3 DNA reads as TGTGCCAGCAGTGTGGGGGGGATCGAAAAACTGTTTTTT. The rearrangement links TRBV2 to TRBJ1-4, with D possibly being TRBD1 (5 bases). The germline CDR1 and CDR2 sequences are SNHLY and FYNNEI. V was shortened by 4 bases and J by 8 bases, with 11 bases between the two germline ends. This CDR3 has 13 residues.

The table lists this clonotype with many counts. The chain employs TRBV14 and TRBJ2-7; perhaps TRBD2 as D (5 bases). V lost 1 base, J lost 2 bases, and 12 bases lay in between. The germline V gene has CDR1 SGHDN and CDR2 FVKESK. The CDR3 loop spans 15 amino acids. CDR3 DNA sequence: TGTGCCAGCAGCCAAGGGACTTCCCTAACCTACGAGCAGTACTTC. This sequence encodes CASSQGTSLTYEQYF. Filled out from reference TRBV14 and TRBJ2-7, the complete variable domain reads EAGVTQFPSHSVIEKGQTVTLRCDPISGHDNLYWYRRVMGKEIKFLLHFVKESKQDESGMPNNRFLAERTGGTYSTLKVQPAELEDSGVYFCASSQGTSLTYEQYFGPGTRLTVT.

This chain joins TRBV12-3 or TRBV12-4 and TRBJ2-3; D not resolved. Trimming pared 8 bases from V and 2 bases from J, leaving 17 bases between. The CDR3 consists of 15 residues. CDR3 residues: CASRLALGYTDTQYF. CDR3 nucleotide sequence: TGTGCCAGCCGACTCGCTTTAGGTTACACAGATACGCAGTATTTT.

In its sample, this clonotype was seen a few times. The chain is built from TRBV12-3 or TRBV12-4 and TRBJ2-1; 15 positions match TRBD2. The V gene end was trimmed by 5 bases and the J gene end by 9 bases; junction bases not matched to a gene: 5. This CDR3 spans 15 amino acids. CDR3 in DNA: TGTGCCAGCAGTCTGGGACTAGCGGGAGGAGTTGAGCAGTTCTTC. Translated: CASSLGLAGGVEQFF.

This clonotype was observed many times. The rearrangement joins TRBV12-3 or TRBV12-4 to TRBJ2-1; 10 bases map to TRBD2. V lost 8 bases and J lost 5; bases outside the gene matches: 3. CDR3 length: 13 residues. This CDR3 reads CASGTSDNNEQFF. CDR3 DNA: TGTGCCAGCGGGACTAGCGACAACAATGAGCAGTTCTTC.

This chain links TRBV7-9 with TRBJ1-5; no clear D gene. Germline CDR1 reads SEHNR; CDR2 reads FQNEAQ (reference sequence). There are 12 residues in the CDR3. The V and J ends lost 5 bases and 5 bases respectively, with 7 bases between them. Here the CDR3 reads CASSQTDQPQHF. The CDR3 DNA is TGTGCCAGCAGCCAAACCGATCAGCCCCAGCATTTT.

A few counts support this clonotype. This rearrangement joins TRBV10-3 to TRBJ2-3, with D possibly TRBD2 on 5 matching bases. CDR1 and CDR2 (germline): ENHRY, SYGVKD. The CDR3 is 16 amino acids. The V gene lost 0 bases and the J gene lost 2 bases, with 12 bases spanning the gap. The CDR3 is CAISESVSAITDTQYF. CDR3 bases: TGTGCCATCAGTGAGTCTGTTAGCGCAATCACAGATACGCAGTATTTT.

The chain employs TRBV6-1 and TRBJ2-5, with D possibly matching TRBD1 (5 bases). The V and J ends lost 4 bases and 5 bases respectively, with 14 bases between them. Per germline, CDR1 MNHNS and CDR2 SASEGT. This CDR3 contains 14 residues. CDR3 nucleotide sequence: TGTGCCAGCAGTGGGACACCCACGGAGGAGACCCAGTACTTC. It yields the protein CASSGTPTEETQYF.

The rearrangement joins TRBV7-8 to TRBJ2-7; no clear D. Trimming removed 5 bases at V and 3 bases at J, with 8 bases between. CDR1 is SGHVS, CDR2 FQNEAQ, per germline. The CDR3 is made up of 12 amino acids. The CDR3 loop reads CASSHDGYEQYV. The CDR3 DNA is TGTGCCAGCAGCCATGACGGCTACGAGCAGTACGTC.

Only a few counts were recorded for this clonotype. V and J are TRBV3-1 and TRBJ1-1; 7 bases are a match to TRBD1. Germline assignment: CDR1 LGHDT and CDR2 YNNKEL (reference sequence). After removal of 0 bases from V and 1 base from J, the junction contained 8 bases not matched to a gene. CDR3 length equals 17 residues. The CDR3: CASSQEGRGRRNTEAFF. As DNA, the CDR3 is TGTGCCAGCAGCCAAGAAGGGAGGGGGCGCCGGAACACTGAAGCTTTCTTT.

This clonotype has at least ten counts. The chain has TRBV5-1 and TRBJ1-5; D gene unclear. The germline V gene has CDR1 SGHRS and CDR2 YFSETQ. V was cut by 2 bases and J by 4 bases, with 13 bases left in between. The CDR3 extends over 15 amino acids. The CDR3 is CASSLAGLANQPQHF. As DNA, the CDR3 is TGCGCCAGCAGCTTAGCCGGACTGGCTAATCAGCCCCAGCATTTT.

There are many counts of this clonotype. The chain recombines TRBV20-1 with TRBJ2-5; 10 bases fit TRBD2. The ends lost 5 bases at V and 5 bases at J; junction bases unmatched: 11. CDR1 and CDR2 from the germline V gene are DFQATT and SNEGSKA (reference sequence). The CDR3 loop spans 15 amino acids. Here the CDR3 DNA reads TGCAGTGCTCTCGATTCAAGCGGGAGGGCGGAGACCCAGTACTTC. Amino acids: CSALDSSGRAETQYF.

This clonotype was counted a few times. The chain joins TRBV10-1 to TRBJ2-1, with 12 nucleotides matching TRBD2. This CDR3 region has 14 residues. The germline V gene encodes CDR1 WNHNN and CDR2 SYGVQD (reference sequence). The V gene end was trimmed by 5 bases and the J gene end by 10 bases; junction bases not matched to a gene: 6. This CDR3 reads CASSSSGRVWEQFF. The CDR3 DNA follows: TGCGCCAGCAGTTCTAGCGGGAGGGTCTGGGAGCAGTTCTTC.

This clonotype was counted a few times. The chain joins TRBV27 to TRBJ2-1, with 9 positions matching TRBD2. J gave up 5 bases and V 1 base, and 3 bases lay outside the gene matches. Germline V CDR1 and CDR2: MNHEY, SMNVEV (reference sequence). The CDR3 is 15 residues long. Here the CDR3 DNA reads TGTGCCAGCAGTTTATGGCTAGCGGGAAACAATGAGCAGTTCTTC. Residues: CASSLWLAGNNEQFF.